This T cell receptor beta chain comes out of a study of cytomegalovirus exposure and HLA in healthy donors (dated by TCRdb to the late 2010s). General notes on the study: According to an earlier analysis of a few hundred of the donors, about 179 million T cells yielded over 90 million unique TCR beta sequences and 250 to 350 Gb of sequence data. A separate validation cohort of approximately 130 different subjects was used in addition to the roughly 670-subject first cohort. Of the 398 genotyped donors, 75% to 85% were placed in the genetic ancestry cluster associated with self-reported Caucasian donors. An earlier analysis of about 620 of the donors applied high-throughput TCR beta sequencing to assess whether each TCR beta V gene segment acted as functional or pseudogenic. A later genetic analysis used genome-wide SNP genotypes for about 55% of the 666 donors, treating that subset as a discovery cohort. Every discovery cohort repertoire had been produced on one sequencing platform. The study combined high-throughput TCR immunosequencing, statistical association of individual TCRs with disease status, and machine learning to predict cytomegalovirus infection status. An early release that covered some 640 HLA-typed donors contained around 300 gigabases of sequencing data and some 87 million unique TCR sequences. HLA typing included class I and class II loci at four-digit resolution. The study profiled the T cell repertoires of 500 to 800 subjects by immunosequencing and related them to cytomegalovirus serostatus. The study was designed to test whether signatures of past pathogen exposure could be identified by cataloging public T cell receptors. Rather than using new phenotypic data, the later analysis identified candidate immune exposures from TCR beta sequences and from how often those sequences occurred across donors. Typing coverage varied by locus: roughly 629-640 donors for A, B, C, DRB1 and DQB1; roughly 510 for DQA1; nearly 610 for DPA1; more than 450 for DPB1. Among over 350 genotyped donors of the cohort, an average of 235,054 unique TCR beta nucleotide sequences were sequenced per donor, 15% to 20% of them non-productive. A later analysis re-analyzed previously published TCR beta repertoires from 600 to 850 donors and added high-resolution HLA genotyping to study TCR occurrence patterns. Donor age, sex, ethnicity and CMV serostatus were compiled together with the repertoire data. Four or five DR-DQ haplotypes were treated as single units for association and clustering because of strong linkage in the cohort.

V loses 4 bases of germline sequence and J loses 3 bases, and the interval between the two ends is 16 bases. The germline V gene yields MGHRA for CDR1 and YSYEKL for CDR2. CDR3 length: 15 amino acids, cysteine to phenylalanine. Kept here is only the CDR3 DNA, which spans 45 bases and is read in frame from base 1. As for this clone: What antigen it recognizes has not been identified. Per-nucleotide qualities are absent, and no much larger clonotype sits a single base away.

Findings and caveats that apply to the study as a whole: When HLA alleles, especially DR and DQ, strongly co-occurred, attributing TCR associations to individual alleles was difficult. In the study, around 150 TCR beta chains were listed as associated with cytomegalovirus. A later analysis found that most CMV-associated TCR beta chains appeared HLA-restricted, with HLA associations seemingly driven largely by CMV exposure. Some 15 rarely observed V segments, including chromosome 9 orphons, were excluded from the earlier analysis of some 590 of the donors because counts were too low. Only TCR beta chains were sequenced in this cohort, and the absence of alpha or paired-chain data limited detectable features. Three of the identified cytomegalovirus-associated TCR beta chains were confirmed in vitro to be specific for cytomegalovirus antigens. Across donors, most TCR sequences were observed very rarely, whereas some public TCRs were present in many individuals. A later analysis found that TCR association rates varied across HLA loci, with DRB1 alleles showing the most associated TCRs and HLA-C alleles the fewest. Cytomegalovirus status was reported to be diagnosed by the classifier with high specificity and sensitivity in both the original and validation cohorts. Compared with equally common non-associated chains, HLA-associated TCR beta chains in a later analysis were more clonally expanded and had lower generation probabilities. A further reported finding was that TCR beta sequences accurately predicted the HLA-A and HLA-B alleles for most subjects in the first cohort. Because HLA typing was missing for some donors at each locus, association tests included only the typed subset. Specific HLA alleles were associated with 16,951 TCR beta sequences at a false discovery rate of 0.05 in a later analysis. V-gene and J-gene trimming of TCR beta chains was associated with a missense DCLRE1C variant in a later genetic analysis, and the association was replicated in an independent cohort. Broadly in line with IMGT annotations, most TCR beta V segments showed up in productive rearrangements about 90% or about 30% of the time in an earlier analysis of several hundred of the donors. For the cohort, immune exposure information was limited to CMV serostatus. A later genetic analysis reported fewer N-insertions in productive TCRs among donors in an Asian-associated ancestry cluster than the roughly 720-donor mean. Some IMGT-functional V segments, including TRBV6-2 and TRBV6-3, could not be told apart with the 87-base-pair reads, so those segments were excluded. The presence/absence analyses assumed that sequencing depth was roughly uniform across donors, and that assumption may not be true. The sequencing pipeline was judged likely to have produced a cluster of highly shared sequence variants as a technical artifact. Correlated functional status among segregating V segments might be attributable to linkage disequilibrium, but an unknown experimental factor could not be ruled out. A later analysis reported that several top co-occurrence clusters appeared linked to parvovirus B19, influenza, CMV and Epstein-Barr virus. According to the authors, the approach could potentially be generalized to other disease states and immunological phenotypes.

The cohort consisted of 600 to 700 healthy bone marrow donors. Cohort members were all nominally healthy when sampled, although unrecorded immune exposures were likely present. The donor was CMV seropositive and was included in the group of about 290 seropositive cohort members. A peripheral blood sample was provided by each donor, and peripheral blood mononuclear cells were used for TCR beta sequencing. Genomic DNA extraction from the blood cell samples was performed with the Qiagen DNeasy Blood Extraction Kit. The library relied on the immunoSEQ multiplex PCR assay. For the multiplex PCR, a mixture combining 60 forward primers for TCR Vbeta segments and 13 reverse primers for TCR Jbeta segments was used. The CDR3 region of rearranged TCR beta genes was amplified from genomic DNA by a multiplex PCR assay. The Illumina HiSeq System was used to sequence the amplified TCR beta libraries as 87-base-pair reads. For the original study's pipeline: In a later analysis, roughly 80 million unique TCR beta chains were counted across the 666 repertoires, and about 9.9 million of these chains were shared by at least two donors. A nearest-neighbor algorithm error-corrected the raw reads and collapsed the reads into unique sequences, merging closely related sequences to remove PCR and sequencing errors. To assign V, D and J gene segments, CDR3 sequences were aligned to IMGT reference sequences. For a sequence to be retained, a match of at least six nucleotides to both a V gene segment and a J gene segment was required. A rearrangement counted as productive if the CDR3 had no stop codons and remained in frame with V and J, and every other rearrangement counted as non-productive. Following IMGT convention, CDR3 was defined as the stretch from the second conserved V-encoded cysteine up to the conserved J-encoded phenylalanine. The earlier analysis of some 550 of the donors excluded any sequence lacking an unambiguous match to a single V gene segment. In an earlier analysis of approximately 500 of the donors, a V segment was called functional when productive rearrangements were above 56.7%, and segregating when the standard deviation between donors exceeded 5%. A statistical classification framework was built to diagnose cytomegalovirus status from the catalog of TCR beta chain sequences. A later analysis assigned V and J genes by comparing TCR nucleotide sequences with IMGT/GENE-DB human TR gene sequences. Using the TCRdist pipeline, a later analysis assigned CDR3 sequences along with most-parsimonious VDJ recombination scenarios. In a later analysis, each TCR beta chain was defined by its CDR3 amino acid sequence together with its V-gene family, and reads without a unique V-gene family were excluded. A later analysis removed 500 to 600 highly shared, low-generation-probability nucleotide sequences to deal with suspected cross-contamination and a sequencing artifact. A later analysis calculated a clonal expansion index for each public chain from normalized within-repertoire ranks of inferred template counts. Generation probabilities in a later analysis came from a VDJ recombination model fitted to out-of-frame rearrangements, and those results were checked against IGoR. In a later analysis, hypergeometric tests were used to score TCR-TCR, TCR-HLA and TCR-CMV co-occurrence, with a repertoire-size bias correction applied to TCR pairs. A later analysis estimated false discovery rates by permuting HLA or CMV assignments 20 times. In a later analysis, co-occurring TCRs were grouped with DBSCAN, and TCRdist sequence similarity was added when clustering was performed within HLA-allele-positive subsets. Repertoires with fewer than 30,000 or more than 120,000 public chains were left out of co-occurrence clustering, as were a handful of repertoires with anomalous nucleotide sharing. TCRdb took over this immuneACCESS table, retaining in-frame rearrangements with V and J assigned. Such tables are incomplete; in checked studies, under half of the missing clones stem from an unresolved V gene, and the remainder is unexplained. V, J and clone size derive from that table, while D and trimming were established from the DNA sequence. Counted in this sample were 100,000 to 150,000 clones; about 73% of them appeared once. 4% to 4.5% of the sample rests with the top ten.

Sample: PBMCs. The chain is encoded by TRBV4-1 joined to TRBJ2-7; a tentative D match to TRBD1 spans 6 bases. The receptor was isolated from a woman aged 45-65 years in good health and CMV-seropositive. Read as DNA, the sequence is TGCGCCAGCAGCCTGGGGTGGACAGTAAACTACGAGCAGTACTTC. Its protein reads: CASSLGWTVNYEQYF.